The following is a TCR beta chain sequence with its context. This sample is part of a study of shared clonotypes between healthy human individuals. The CDR3 has 14 amino acids. V shed 0 bases and J shed 4 bases, with 8 bases lying between them. The germline gives CDR1 SGHRS, CDR2 YFSETQ. Several immunoSEQ plates held equal portions of the genomic DNA taken from each subset. Per the original data handling: ImmunoSEQ output lacked quality scores and full-length reads, limiting matched filtering. The assay was immunoSEQ multiplex PCR, and TCRdb's table has in-frame clones only and misses some. The V and J calls and clone size come from that table; D and trimming were worked out from the DNA. The data contain some 1,400,000 clones, 96% of them singletons.

Source material: naive CD4+ T cells sorted from blood. Subset of the sample: CD45RA+ positively selected. The clonotype was recovered from a young man in good health. The chain links TRBV5-1 to TRBJ2-1; D gene ambiguous. The CDR3 sequence: CASSLGLRYNEQFF. In DNA, the CDR3 is TGCGCCAGCAGCTTGGGACTGCGGTACAATGAGCAGTTCTTC.